This entry lists 25 T cell receptor beta chains sequenced from one sample in a study of blood T cell repertoires in COVID-19. Sequenced by immunoSEQ multiplex PCR; TCRdb stores in-frame clones only, minus some. The sample carries about 240,000 clones, about four fifths recorded once. The sequencing sample was made of PBMCs or T cells enriched from blood (not recorded which). Source of these receptors: a woman aged 40 to 49 who had been exposed to COVID-19.

This chain joins TRBV7-8 and TRBJ2-1; 8 bases align to TRBD2. This CDR3 is 17 amino acids long. V shed 5 bases, J shed 1 base, and the junction held 10 bases outside the gene matches. From germline, CDR1 is SGHVS and CDR2 FQNEAQ. CDR3 nucleotide sequence: TGTGCCAGCAGCCCGAGACCAGGACTAGCTTCCTACAATGAGCAGTTCTTC. Its protein product is CASSPRPGLASYNEQFF.

This clone has only a few counts. The CDR3 bases are TGTGCCATCAGTGACTCGGGGTTAACTAACTATGGCTACACCTTC. Its protein is CAISDSGLTNYGYTF. The chain employs TRBV10-3 and TRBJ1-2; D is undetermined. The germline V gene has CDR1 ENHRY and CDR2 SYGVKD. This CDR3 has 15 residues. The V end was cut by 3 bases, the J end by 0 bases, with 11 bases between.

The chain has TRBV3-1 (or the pseudogene TRBV3-2) and TRBJ2-2; D might be TRBD1 (6 bases). This CDR3 spans 17 amino acids. Trimming removed 2 bases from V and 7 bases from J, with 20 bases in between. CDR1 LGHDT and CDR2 YNNKEL come from the germline V gene (reference sequence). CDR3 nucleotides: TGTGCCAGCAGCCAATCCCAGGGGACCAAATCTAGCGGGGAGCTGTTTTTT. It encodes CASSQSQGTKSSGELFF.

This clone has more than one count but fewer than ten. This sequence joins TRBV7-3 and TRBJ2-1; 12 bases map to TRBD2. There are 14 residues in the CDR3. V shed 2 bases and J 9 bases; nucleotides not matched to a gene: 2. Per germline, CDR1 SGHTA and CDR2 FQGTGA. The CDR3 region is CASSLGLAGSEQFF. Here the CDR3 DNA reads TGTGCCAGCAGCTTAGGACTAGCGGGGAGTGAGCAGTTCTTC.

The V call is TRBV11-2, the J call TRBJ1-3; TRBD1 aligns across 9 bases. Trimming took 3 bases from V and 4 from J; bases not matched to a gene: 1. This CDR3 region has 14 residues. Germline CDR1 SGHAT, CDR2 FQNNGV. CDR3 amino acids: CASSFGQGGNTIYF. DNA of the CDR3: TGTGCCAGCAGCTTCGGACAGGGGGGAAACACCATATATTTT.

The chain links TRBV27 to TRBJ1-5; D possibly corresponds to TRBD1 (5 bases). CDR3 size: 14 residues. Germline V lookup: CDR1 MNHEY, CDR2 SMNVEV (reference sequence). V gave up 6 bases and J gave up 9 bases, with 18 bases separating them. The DNA of the CDR3 is TGTGCCAGCAGCTCCCGGGGGACCTGGCGGCCCCAGCATTTT. The encoded protein is CASSSRGTWRPQHF.

The rearrangement joins TRBV7-2 to TRBJ2-3; TRBD2 agrees at 7 bases. The CDR3 has 15 amino acids. Trimming cost V 5 bases and J 4 bases; bases outside gene matches: 9. Germline lookup yields CDR1 SGHTA and CDR2 FQGNSA. The DNA for the CDR3 is TGTGCCAGCAGCCCCCCGGGACTACAGTCAGATACGCAGTATTTT. It encodes CASSPPGLQSDTQYF.

The J gene is TRBJ2-7, the V gene TRBV6-5; 7 nucleotides align to TRBD1. Germline CDR1 MNHEY, CDR2 SVGAGI. The CDR3 totals 14 residues. J was trimmed by 3 bases and V by 2 bases; bases with no gene match: 4. In DNA, the CDR3 is TGTGCCAGCAGTTACCAACAGGGGAGCTACGAGCAGTACTTC. This encodes CASSYQQGSYEQYF.

The CDR3 nucleotides are TGTGCCAGCAGCCGCCGCGGGGGGTACAATGAGCAGTTCTTC. This sequence encodes CASSRRGGYNEQFF. The J gene is TRBJ2-1, the V gene TRBV3-1 (or the pseudogene TRBV3-2); TRBD2 agrees at 8 bases. Germline loops: CDR1 LGHDT, CDR2 YNNKEL (reference sequence). The CDR3 is 14 residues long. Trimming cost V 4 bases and J 4 bases; bases outside gene matches: 3.

The CDR3 loop reads CASSLGQLGGTDTQYF. The DNA of the CDR3 is TGCGCCAGCAGCTTGGGACAACTAGGCGGCACAGATACGCAGTATTTT. This sequence joins TRBV5-1 and TRBJ2-3; D may be TRBD2 (5 bases). Trimming stripped 0 bases from V and 1 base from J, with 12 bases between. CDR3 length equals 16 residues. CDR1 and CDR2 from the germline V gene are SGHRS and YFSETQ.

CDR3 nucleotides: TGTGCCAGCAGCTCTTACAGAATTGAAGCTTTCTTT. Amino acid sequence: CASSSYRIEAFF. This rearrangement joins TRBV7-3 to TRBJ1-1; D is uncertain. Trimming stripped 4 bases from V and 7 bases from J, with 10 bases between. Germline CDR1 reads SGHTA; CDR2 reads FQGTGA. This CDR3 region has 12 residues.

The chain is built from TRBV7-2 and TRBJ2-5, with 9 nucleotides matching TRBD1. The CDR3 runs 14 residues. V dropped 5 bases and J dropped 2; count of bases not matched to a gene: 3. Germline V gives CDR1 SGHTA, CDR2 FQGNSA. The CDR3 nucleotides are TGTGCCAGCAGCAAGGACAGGGGACAAGAGACCCAGTACTTC. Its translation is CASSKDRGQETQYF.

Only a few counts were recorded for this clone. The V gene is TRBV21-1, the J gene TRBJ1-2; the table's D call TRBD1 went unverified against the DNA. TRBV21-1 is a recognized pseudogene. The CDR3 has 15 residues. CDR3 in amino acids: CASSKEAGRAYGYTF. CDR3 bases: TGTGCCAGCAGCAAAGAAGCAGGGCGAGCCTATGGCTACACCTTC.

This chain connects TRBV27 to TRBJ2-1; TRBD2 agrees at 13 bases. Germline values: CDR1 MNHEY, CDR2 SMNVEV (reference sequence). The CDR3 totals 17 residues. V was clipped by 8 bases and J by 2 bases; unmatched bases: 9. CDR3 bases: TGTGCCAGCGGCTGGGGGACTAGCGGGGCAACCTACAATGAGCAGTTCTTC. It translates to CASGWGTSGATYNEQFF.

The chain uses TRBV15 and TRBJ2-2; 12 nucleotides agree with TRBD1. With 0 bases clipped from V and 8 bases from J, the junction kept 10 bases outside the gene matches. The CDR3 is 18 residues long. Germline values: CDR1 LNHNV, CDR2 YYDKDF (reference sequence). As DNA, the CDR3 is TGTGCCACCAGCAGAGAGGCCACCGGGACAGGGGGCTCTGGGGAGCTGTTTTTT. It specifies CATSREATGTGGSGELFF.

The V call is TRBV10-3, the J call TRBJ1-2, with D possibly TRBD1 on 5 matching bases. The V gene's germline CDR1 is ENHRY and CDR2 SYGVKD. This CDR3 region has 13 residues. The V and J ends lost 7 bases and 4 bases respectively, with 13 bases between them. CDR3 nucleotide sequence: TGTGCCATCACCGACAGCTTGGCCTATGGCTACACCTTC. Translated, it gives CAITDSLAYGYTF.

The chain carries TRBV5-1 and TRBJ1-5; TRBD1 matches 7 bases. With 5 bases clipped from V and 4 bases from J, the junction kept 6 bases outside the gene matches. The CDR3 totals 14 residues. Germline V lookup: CDR1 SGHRS, CDR2 YFSETQ. This chain's CDR3 is CASSSGQWNQPQHF. As DNA, the CDR3 is TGCGCCAGCAGTTCGGGACAGTGGAATCAGCCCCAGCATTTT.

The chain joins TRBV28 to TRBJ1-2, with D perhaps TRBD1 (5 bases). Looked up from germline, CDR1 is MDHEN and CDR2 is SYDVKM. The V and J ends lost 2 bases and 9 bases respectively, with 16 bases between them. This CDR3 comprises 14 residues. In DNA, the CDR3 is TGTGCCAGCAGTTTAGGGGACCGGGGGATTCGCTACACCTTC. It codes for CASSLGDRGIRYTF.

The chain couples TRBV11-1 to TRBJ2-3; 7 bases map to TRBD2. CDR1 and CDR2 from the germline V gene are SGHAT and FQDESV (reference sequence). V was clipped by 6 bases and J by 1 base; unmatched bases: 7. This CDR3 is 15 amino acids long. The CDR3 sequence is CASRSPAGGTDTQYF. Written as DNA, the CDR3 is TGTGCCAGCAGGTCTCCGGCGGGGGGCACAGATACGCAGTATTTT.

V gene TRBV27 combines with J gene TRBJ1-2; TRBD1 aligns across 9 bases. CDR3 size: 19 residues. V gave up 3 bases and J gave up 3 bases; unmatched junction bases: 17. Germline CDR1 MNHEY, CDR2 SMNVEV (reference sequence). The CDR3 sequence: CASSFPRQDRGRTYYGYTF. CDR3 in DNA: TGTGCCAGCAGTTTCCCCCGTCAGGACAGGGGACGAACCTACTATGGCTACACCTTC.

V and J are TRBV4-2 and TRBJ2-7; TRBD2 aligns across 8 bases. The CDR3 has 15 residues. Germline CDR1 LGHNA, CDR2 YNFKEQ. J was trimmed by 2 bases and V by 4 bases; bases with no gene match: 7. In DNA form, the CDR3 reads TGTGCCAGCAGCCCCTTATCGGGGGGGCCCTACGAGCAGTACTTC. It is translated as CASSPLSGGPYEQYF.

This chain links TRBV7-2 with TRBJ1-1; no clear D gene. The CDR3 totals 15 residues. The germline V gene has CDR1 SGHTA and CDR2 FQGNSA. The ends were cut back, 1 base at V and 4 bases at J, with 13 bases in the middle. The CDR3 spells CASSLGTALSTEAFF. The CDR3 bases are TGTGCCAGCAGCTTAGGTACAGCACTTTCCACTGAAGCTTTCTTT.

This sequence joins TRBV6-2 or TRBV6-3 and TRBJ1-2; weak D call: TRBD1 (6 bases). The V end was cut by 6 bases, the J end by 4 bases, with 12 bases between. CDR1 and CDR2 (germline): MNHEY, SVGEGT. The CDR3 length is 13 residues. The CDR3 DNA is TGTGCCAGCAGCCAGGGACAACTCTATGGCTACACCTTC. This translates into CASSQGQLYGYTF.

The chain is built from TRBV7-9 and TRBJ1-2; D unresolved. CDR3 length: 13 residues. Trimming took 3 bases from V and 1 from J, leaving 6 bases between them. The germline CDR1 and CDR2 sequences are SEHNR and FQNEAQ (reference sequence). The CDR3 reads CASSLSVNYGYTF. The CDR3 nucleotides are TGTGCCAGCAGCTTGTCGGTTAACTATGGCTACACCTTC.

This clone showed up just once. The chain uses TRBV18 and TRBJ1-1, with a weak D call TRBD1 (6 bases). CDR1 KGHSH and CDR2 LQKENI come from the germline V gene. V shed 6 bases and J shed 2 bases, with 13 bases lying between them. This CDR3 has 14 amino acids. The CDR3 region is CASSSRDINTEAFF. The CDR3 DNA reads as TGTGCCAGCTCGTCCCGGGACATCAACACTGAAGCTTTCTTT.